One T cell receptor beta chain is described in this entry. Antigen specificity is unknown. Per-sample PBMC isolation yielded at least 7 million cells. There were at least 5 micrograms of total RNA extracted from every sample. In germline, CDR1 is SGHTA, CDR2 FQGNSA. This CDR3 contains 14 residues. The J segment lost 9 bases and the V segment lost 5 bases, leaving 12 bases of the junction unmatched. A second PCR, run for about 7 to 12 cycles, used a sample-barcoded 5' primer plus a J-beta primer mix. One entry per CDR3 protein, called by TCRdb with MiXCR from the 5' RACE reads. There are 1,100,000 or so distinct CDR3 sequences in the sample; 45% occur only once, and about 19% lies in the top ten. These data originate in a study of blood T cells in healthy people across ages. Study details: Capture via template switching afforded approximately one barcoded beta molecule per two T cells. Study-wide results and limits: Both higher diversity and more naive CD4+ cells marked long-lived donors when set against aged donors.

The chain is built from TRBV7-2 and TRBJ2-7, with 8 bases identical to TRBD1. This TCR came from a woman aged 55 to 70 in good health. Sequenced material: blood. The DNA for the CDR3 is TGTGCCAGCAGCCCCGGACAGGGAGGATGGGTGCAGTACTTC. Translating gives CASSPGQGGWVQYF. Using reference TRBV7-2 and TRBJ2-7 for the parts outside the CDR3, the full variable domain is GAGVSQSPSNKVTEKGKDVELRCDPISGHTALYWYRQSLGQGLEFLIYFQGNSAPDKSGLPSDRFSAERTGGSVSTLTIQRTQQEDSAVYLCASSPGQGGWVQYFGPGTRLTVT.